A single sample is the source of the 19 T cell receptor beta chains below, sequenced in a study of blood T cell repertoires in COVID-19. Data came from immunoSEQ multiplex PCR; TCRdb stores just in-frame clones and leaves some out. Of some 30,000 clones in the sample, 90% were seen once. Sequenced input: peripheral blood. Receptors originate from a man aged 70-80 years with active or convalescent COVID-19.

The chain joins TRBV2 to TRBJ2-5; 12 bases match TRBD1. V was pared by 6 bases and J by 3 bases, with 8 bases of the junction left unmatched. CDR3 length equals 16 residues. CDR1 is SNHLY, CDR2 FYNNEI, per germline. Written as DNA, the CDR3 is TGTGCCAGCAGACTTCCGGGACAGGGGGCAGAAGAGACCCAGTACTTC. Protein sequence: CASRLPGQGAEETQYF.

The V call is TRBV11-2, the J call TRBJ2-3; D unresolved. The germline V gene has CDR1 SGHAT and CDR2 FQNNGV. The V end lost 4 bases, the J end lost 0 bases, and 8 bases lay between the germline ends. This CDR3 has 14 residues. CDR3 amino acids: CASSYGASTDTQYF. The CDR3 nucleotides are TGTGCCAGCAGCTACGGAGCTAGCACAGATACGCAGTATTTT.

The chain carries TRBV28 and TRBJ2-3, with D perhaps matching TRBD2 (5 bases). Germline lookup yields CDR1 MDHEN and CDR2 SYDVKM. Trimming left V 5 bases short and J 2 bases short, with 14 bases between. This CDR3 contains 15 residues. CDR3: CASSGKLGPTDTQYF. The CDR3 DNA reads as TGTGCCAGCAGTGGCAAACTAGGGCCCACAGATACGCAGTATTTT.

The chain uses TRBV6-1 and TRBJ1-1, with D unclear. Germline assignment: CDR1 MNHNS and CDR2 SASEGT. Trimming shortened V by 3 bases and J by 4 bases, and 15 bases separated the two germline ends. The length of the CDR3 is 15 residues. The CDR3 DNA sequence: TGTGCCAGCAGTGAGAGGGTGGCGATTTTCACTGAAGCTTTCTTT. This encodes CASSERVAIFTEAFF.

The chain employs TRBV5-1 and TRBJ1-2; the match to TRBD1 covers 10 bases. Per germline, CDR1 SGHRS and CDR2 YFSETQ. This CDR3 has 14 amino acids. Losses at the gene ends were 7 bases for V and 7 bases for J; bases not matched to a gene: 10. The CDR3 sequence: CASARTGTGVGYTF. In DNA form, the CDR3 reads TGCGCCAGCGCCAGAACCGGGACAGGGGTTGGCTACACCTTC. Based on the CDR3 plus reference TRBV5-1 and TRBJ1-2, the full variable domain is KAGVTQTPRYLIKTRGQQVTLSCSPISGHRSVSWYQQTPGQGLQFLFEYFSETQRNKGNFPGRFSGRQFSNSRSEMNVSTLELGDSALYLCASARTGTGVGYTFGSGTRLTVV.

This chain connects TRBV20-1 to TRBJ1-1; D is perhaps TRBD1 (5 bases). Trimming removed 6 bases at V and 10 bases at J, with 15 bases between. The CDR3 totals 11 residues. Germline V gene lookup returns CDR1 DFQATT and CDR2 SNEGSKA (reference sequence). CDR3 amino acids: CSAGGGNRAFF. The CDR3 DNA follows: TGCAGTGCCGGGGGTGGGAACCGAGCTTTCTTT.

J is TRBJ1-5 and V is TRBV6-6; no definite D call. Germline lookup yields CDR1 MNHNY and CDR2 SVGAGI (reference sequence). This CDR3 is 14 amino acids long. V lost 7 bases, J lost 3 bases, and 13 bases lay in between. The chain's CDR3 is CASTPLAANQPQHF. In DNA form, the CDR3 reads TGTGCCAGCACCCCTCTCGCGGCCAATCAGCCCCAGCATTTT.

This chain links TRBV11-3 with TRBJ1-4, with 7 positions matching TRBD1. After removal of 5 bases from V and 8 bases from J, the junction contained 2 bases not matched to a gene. From germline, CDR1 is SGHNT and CDR2 YENEEA. The CDR3 is made up of 12 amino acids. CDR3 sequence reads: CASSDRDEKLFF. CDR3 sequence (DNA): TGTGCCAGCAGCGACAGGGACGAAAAACTGTTTTTT.

The CDR3 protein is CASSSAGVHTEAFF. CDR3 DNA sequence: TGTGCCAGCAGCTCCGCAGGGGTGCACACTGAAGCTTTCTTT. V gene TRBV7-3 combines with J gene TRBJ1-1; the D gene is possibly TRBD1 (6 bases). The CDR3 extends over 14 amino acids. Germline loops: CDR1 SGHTA, CDR2 FQGTGA. Deletions cut 4 bases from V and 3 bases from J, with 12 bases between.

The chain recombines TRBV7-2 with TRBJ2-3, with D perhaps matching TRBD1 (6 bases). This CDR3 comprises 17 residues. Trimming left V 0 bases short and J 0 bases short, with 13 bases between. CDR1 SGHTA and CDR2 FQGNSA come from the germline V gene. CDR3 nucleotides: TGTGCCAGCAGCTTAGCGTCCGGGACAACAAGCACAGATACGCAGTATTTT. This encodes CASSLASGTTSTDTQYF.

This CDR3 reads CASSVWQGNTEAFF. CDR3 sequence (DNA): TGTGCCAGCAGTGTTTGGCAGGGGAACACTGAAGCTTTCTTT. The chain uses TRBV2 and TRBJ1-1; TRBD1 is a possible D gene (5 bases). Germline-derived CDR1 and CDR2 are SNHLY and FYNNEI. This CDR3 has 14 amino acids. V gave up 4 bases and J gave up 1 base, with 10 bases separating them.

V and J are TRBV18 and TRBJ1-5; a weak D match, TRBD1 (5 bases). CDR1 and CDR2 (germline): KGHSH, LQKENI. The CDR3 runs 13 residues. V shed 3 bases and J shed 9 bases, with 12 bases lying between them. This CDR3 is CASSPGLLGPQHF. In DNA, the CDR3 is TGTGCCAGCTCACCGGGACTTCTCGGGCCCCAGCATTTT.

This chain links TRBV10-1 with TRBJ1-2, with no clear D. V was pared by 2 bases and J by 4 bases, with 8 bases between. Germline V lookup: CDR1 WNHNN, CDR2 SYGVQD (reference sequence). This CDR3 comprises 13 residues. The CDR3 is CASSENRVYGYTF. DNA of the CDR3: TGCGCCAGCAGTGAGAACAGAGTCTATGGCTACACCTTC.

This chain joins TRBV18 and TRBJ2-7; no clear D. The CDR3 totals 13 residues. Trimming shortened V by 3 bases and J by 7 bases, and 13 bases separated the two germline ends. Germline values: CDR1 KGHSH, CDR2 LQKENI. CDR3 amino acids: CASSPRSLWEQYF. CDR3 DNA: TGTGCCAGCTCACCCCGGAGCCTGTGGGAGCAGTACTTC.

V is TRBV19 and J is TRBJ1-6; weak D call: TRBD1 (5 bases). The CDR3 runs to 14 residues. Trimming cost V 7 bases and J 4 bases, with 11 bases left between them. Germline V CDR1 and CDR2: LNHDA, SQIVND (reference sequence). The CDR3 here is CASNPGQYNSPLHF. CDR3 sequence (DNA): TGTGCCAGTAACCCCGGACAATATAATTCACCCCTCCACTTT.

The chain couples TRBV24-1 to TRBJ1-6, with 8 bases fitting TRBD1. CDR3 length: 16 amino acids. The V gene's germline CDR1 is KGHDR and CDR2 SFDVKD. The V and J ends lost 9 bases and 6 bases, in that order; junction bases with no gene match: 12. CDR3 in amino acids: CATGGQGRTSNSPLHF. In DNA, the CDR3 is TGTGCCACCGGAGGACAGGGAAGAACTTCTAATTCACCCCTCCACTTT.

The chain links TRBV11-2 to TRBJ1-5; D is possibly TRBD1 (5 bases). V was shortened by 0 bases and J by 2 bases, with 17 bases between the two germline ends. The CDR3 is made up of 18 amino acids. Germline lookup yields CDR1 SGHAT and CDR2 FQNNGV. This chain's CDR3 is CASSLDLAGRAGNQPQHF. The CDR3 region has the DNA TGTGCCAGCAGCTTAGATCTAGCGGGCAGGGCTGGCAATCAGCCCCAGCATTTT.

In its sample, this clone was seen a few times. The J gene is TRBJ1-5, the V gene TRBV19; TRBD1 is a possible D gene (6 bases). Deletions cut 4 bases from V and 4 bases from J, with 11 bases between. Germline CDR1 is LNHDA and CDR2 is SQIVND (reference sequence). The CDR3 covers 14 residues. This CDR3 reads CASSRGQWNQPQHF. The CDR3 DNA is TGTGCCAGTAGTAGAGGACAGTGGAATCAGCCCCAGCATTTT.

The chain has TRBV6-2 or TRBV6-3 and TRBJ2-2; D perhaps matches TRBD2 (5 bases). CDR1 and CDR2 from the germline V gene are MNHEY and SVGEGT. The CDR3 has 16 amino acids. V shed 5 bases and J shed 6 bases, with 19 bases lying between them. Here the CDR3 reads CASSPGKAAGAGELFF. CDR3 nucleotides: TGTGCCAGCAGTCCCGGAAAAGCGGCCGGTGCCGGGGAGCTGTTTTTT.